The next 20 T cell receptor beta chains were all read from a single sample in a study of blood T cell repertoires in COVID-19. Assay used: immunoSEQ multiplex PCR; TCRdb lists only in-frame clones, some missing. Of approximately 140,000 clones listed, roughly 89% are singletons. The sequencing sample was made of peripheral blood. The receptors shown here come from a man aged 25-45 years with COVID-19, enrolled during active disease.

V is TRBV19 and J is TRBJ2-2; the match to TRBD2 covers 13 bases. V shed 4 bases, J shed 3 bases, and the junction held 5 bases outside the gene matches. Germline V lookup: CDR1 LNHDA, CDR2 SQIVND (reference sequence). The length of the CDR3 is 17 residues. The CDR3 DNA reads as TGTGCCAGTAGTACTCCGGGACTAGCGGGGTACACCGGGGAGCTGTTTTTT. This codes for CASSTPGLAGYTGELFF.

The chain is built from TRBV6-5 and TRBJ1-3, with a weak D call TRBD1 (5 bases). CDR1 MNHEY and CDR2 SVGAGI come from the germline V gene. The CDR3 totals 11 residues. With 5 bases removed from V and 10 bases from J, the gap between germline ends came to 9 bases. In DNA, the CDR3 is TGTGCCAGCAGTACCGGGGGGACCATATATTTT. Residues: CASSTGGTIYF.

This rearrangement joins TRBV28 to TRBJ2-7; TRBD2 aligns across 13 bases. CDR3 length: 18 amino acids. With 2 bases clipped from V and 3 bases from J, the junction kept 10 bases outside the gene matches. Germline CDR1 MDHEN, CDR2 SYDVKM. The CDR3 coding sequence is TGTGCCAGCAGTTTAAACTACGGACTAGCGGGAGACCTCTACGAGCAGTACTTC. As protein: CASSLNYGLAGDLYEQYF.

The V call is TRBV6-5, the J call TRBJ2-7; tentatively, D is TRBD1 (6 bases). CDR1 and CDR2 (germline): MNHEY, SVGAGI. Trimming stripped 8 bases from V and 6 bases from J, with 23 bases between. This CDR3 has 15 amino acids. The CDR3 nucleotides are TGTGCCAGCGGACAACGAGGGGGATCGGGTCCCGAGCAGTACTTC. It encodes CASGQRGGSGPEQYF.

The DNA of the CDR3 is TGTGCCAGCAGTTTCCCCGGGACAGGGACCCCTGGGGAGCAGTTCTTC. Translated: CASSFPGTGTPGEQFF. This rearrangement joins TRBV27 to TRBJ2-1, with 9 bases fitting TRBD1. The CDR3 consists of 16 residues. The germline gives CDR1 MNHEY, CDR2 SMNVEV (reference sequence). The trim removed 3 bases at V and 10 bases at J, leaving 13 bases unmatched.

This chain links TRBV28 with TRBJ2-5; D is perhaps TRBD2 (6 bases). In germline, CDR1 is MDHEN, CDR2 SYDVKM. The CDR3 spans 15 residues. Between the trimmed V and J ends, which lost 2 bases and 5 bases, there was a span of 15 bases. In nucleotides, the CDR3 is TGTGCCAGCAGTTTAGCCCAGCGCGGGATCGAGACCCAGTACTTC. Translating it yields CASSLAQRGIETQYF.

The rearrangement joins TRBV5-6 to TRBJ1-2; 9 bases align to TRBD1. The CDR3 spans 14 residues. Germline V gene data show CDR1 as SGHDT and CDR2 as YYEEEE. V was clipped by 3 bases and J by 6 bases; unmatched bases: 6. The CDR3 sequence is CASSWGQGGDGYTF. In DNA form, the CDR3 reads TGTGCCAGCAGCTGGGGACAGGGAGGCGATGGCTACACCTTC.

The chain links TRBV5-5 to TRBJ2-6; no clear D gene. The CDR3 has 17 residues. Trimming removed 1 base at V and 0 bases at J, with 11 bases between. CDR1 SGHKS and CDR2 YYEKEE come from the germline V gene (reference sequence). CDR3 amino acids: CASSLIPISSGANVLTF. The CDR3 region has the DNA TGTGCCAGCAGCTTGATACCTATTAGCTCTGGGGCCAACGTCCTGACTTTC.

This chain uses TRBV19 with TRBJ2-1, with 10 positions matching TRBD2. There are 15 residues in the CDR3. From germline, CDR1 is LNHDA and CDR2 SQIVND (reference sequence). V lost 3 bases, J lost 5 bases, and 4 bases stayed unmatched. In DNA, the CDR3 is TGTGCCAGTAGTATCGCTAGCGGGAGTAACAATGAGCAGTTCTTC. It codes for CASSIASGSNNEQFF.

The V and J genes are TRBV7-2 and TRBJ1-2; no definite D call. Germline CDR1 reads SGHTA; CDR2 reads FQGNSA. V lost 3 bases and J lost 4, with 12 bases in between. This CDR3 region has 14 residues. The CDR3 loop reads CASSLGVRLYGYTF. The CDR3 region has the DNA TGTGCCAGCAGCTTGGGAGTCAGGCTCTATGGCTACACCTTC.

This chain connects TRBV7-2 to TRBJ2-6; no clear D gene. Per the germline V gene, CDR1 is SGHTA and CDR2 is FQGNSA. This CDR3 region has 14 residues. The ends were cut back, 5 bases at V and 0 bases at J, with 5 bases in the middle. Here the CDR3 DNA reads TGTGCCAGCAGCCCATTCTCTGGGGCCAACGTCCTGACTTTC. Protein product: CASSPFSGANVLTF.

This chain joins TRBV5-4 and TRBJ2-5, with 11 bases that match TRBD2. J gave up 2 bases and V 2 bases, and 2 bases lay outside the gene matches. The CDR3 loop spans 15 amino acids. The germline V gene has CDR1 SGHNT and CDR2 YYREEE (reference sequence). The CDR3 DNA follows: TGTGCCAGCAGCTTCAGACTAGCGGGACAAGAGACCCAGTACTTC. Amino acid sequence: CASSFRLAGQETQYF.

The chain is built from TRBV28 and TRBJ2-7; 11 bases are shared with TRBD2. Germline V gene data show CDR1 as MDHEN and CDR2 as SYDVKM. This CDR3 contains 16 residues. Trimming removed 7 bases from V and 4 bases from J; junction bases left unmatched: 12. The CDR3 sequence is CASISGLAGGPYEQYF. The DNA of the CDR3 is TGTGCCAGCATCAGTGGGCTAGCGGGAGGTCCATACGAGCAGTACTTC.

The chain links TRBV18 to TRBJ2-7, with 7 bases identical to TRBD1. This CDR3 has 14 residues. J lost 3 bases, V lost 0 bases, and 2 bases had no gene match. Germline CDR1 is KGHSH and CDR2 is LQKENI. The CDR3 region has the DNA TGTGCCAGCTCACCACCAAGGGGGCTCTACGAGCAGTACTTC. Translation gives CASSPPRGLYEQYF. The variable domain in full, with the rest retrieved from reference TRBV18 and TRBJ2-7, is NAGVMQNPRHLVRRRGQEARLRCSPMKGHSHVYWYRQLPEEGLKFMVYLQKENIIDESGMPKERFSAEFPKEGPSILRIQQVVRGDSAAYFCASSPPRGLYEQYFGPGTRLTVT.

The V call is TRBV10-3, the J call TRBJ2-7; tentatively, D is TRBD2 (5 bases). This CDR3 contains 17 residues. CDR1 and CDR2 from the germline V gene are ENHRY and SYGVKD. Between the trimmed V and J ends, which lost 6 bases and 6 bases, there was a span of 27 bases. DNA of the CDR3: TGTGCCATCAGAAAGGGTTCACAGCCGACGCATCGGGGCGAGCAGTACTTC. This encodes CAIRKGSQPTHRGEQYF.

This clone was seen only once. The CDR3 nucleotides are TGTGCCAGCAGCTTATATGGGGGCGGTTCACCCCTCCACTTT. Translation: CASSLYGGGSPLHF. The chain joins TRBV7-3 to TRBJ1-6, with a weak D call TRBD1 (6 bases). The germline gives CDR1 SGHTA, CDR2 FQGTGA. CDR3 length: 14 residues. Trimming pared 2 bases from V and 9 bases from J, leaving 11 bases between.

The CDR3 DNA reads as TGTGCCAGCAGTTACTCCCCAGGGTATGACTCGAGGGGCTACACCTTC. It encodes CASSYSPGYDSRGYTF. This chain joins TRBV6-5 and TRBJ1-2, with D possibly TRBD1 on 5 matching bases. V was clipped by 0 bases and J by 8 bases, with 19 bases between them. This CDR3 is built from 16 residues. CDR1 and CDR2 from the germline V gene are MNHEY and SVGAGI.

The V gene is TRBV20-1, the J gene TRBJ1-4; D gene uncertain. Germline loops: CDR1 DFQATT, CDR2 SNEGSKA (reference sequence). This CDR3 has 12 amino acids. V was cut by 3 bases and J by 3 bases, with 5 bases left in between. Written as DNA, the CDR3 is TGCAGTGCTAGTTATCCTAATGAAAAACTGTTTTTT. Residues: CSASYPNEKLFF.

The V gene is TRBV6-2 or TRBV6-3, the J gene TRBJ2-2; D gene uncertain. The CDR3 extends over 12 amino acids. Looked up from germline, CDR1 is MNHEY and CDR2 is SVGEGT. V gave up 2 bases and J gave up 7 bases, with 5 bases separating them. CDR3 amino acids: CASSYEDGELFF. The CDR3 nucleotides read TGTGCCAGCAGTTACGAGGACGGGGAGCTGTTTTTT.

The CDR3 protein is CASSAHSYGYTF. Written as DNA, the CDR3 is TGTGCCAGCAGCGCTCACTCCTATGGCTACACCTTC. The V gene is TRBV9, the J gene TRBJ1-2; no clear D. This CDR3 region has 12 residues. CDR1 and CDR2 (germline): SGDLS, YYNGEE. Trimming left V 3 bases short and J 4 bases short, with 7 bases between.